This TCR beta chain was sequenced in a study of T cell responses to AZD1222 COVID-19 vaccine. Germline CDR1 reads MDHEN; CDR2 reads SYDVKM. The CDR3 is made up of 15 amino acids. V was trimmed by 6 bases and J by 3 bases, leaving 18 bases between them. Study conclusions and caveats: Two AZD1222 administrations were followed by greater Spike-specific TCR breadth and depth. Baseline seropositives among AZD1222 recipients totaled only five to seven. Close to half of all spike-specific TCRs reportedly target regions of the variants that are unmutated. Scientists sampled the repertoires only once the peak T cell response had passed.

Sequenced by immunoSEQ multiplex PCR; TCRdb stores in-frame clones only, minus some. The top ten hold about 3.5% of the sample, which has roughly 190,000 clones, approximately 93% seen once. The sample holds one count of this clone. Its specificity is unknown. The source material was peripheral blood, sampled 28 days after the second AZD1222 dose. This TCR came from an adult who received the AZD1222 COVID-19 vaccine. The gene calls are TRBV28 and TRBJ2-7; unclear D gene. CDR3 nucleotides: TGTGCCAGCAGCCCCGGGCCGTCCCTCGTCTACGAGCAGTACTTC. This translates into CASSPGPSLVYEQYF.